This T cell receptor (beta chain) was recovered during a study of cytotoxic CD8 clonotypes in ibrutinib-treated CLL. Target depth was 1 in 200,000 to 1 in 1 million T cells, about 10x per clonotype. Assay: immunoSEQ multiplex PCR; the TCRdb copy retains only in-frame clones and omits some. The table lists around 150,000 clones, more than 70% of them singletons, with about 3% in the top ten. Study-wide points: There were few public clonotypes, and on treatment they contracted or stayed stable. Clonality increased at ibrutinib response and stayed stable in sustained remission. At progression, however, it fell back toward baseline. Starting clonality was above that of age-matched healthy donors and tracked circulating CD8+ T-cell counts.

Germline CDR1 and CDR2: SGHNT and YYREEE (reference sequence). The CDR3 sequence is 14 residues long. V was clipped by 0 bases and J by 0 bases, with 6 bases between them. This clone showed up just once. Its antigen is unidentified. The source of this sequence is a human donor with chronic lymphocytic leukemia. Here the sequenced sample was PBMCs, taken at disease progression, from a patient treated with ibrutinib. V gene TRBV5-4 combines with J gene TRBJ1-2; the D gene is possibly TRBD1 (5 bases). CDR3 DNA sequence: TGTGCCAGCAGCTTGGCAGGGACTAACTATGGCTACACCTTC. It codes for CASSLAGTNYGYTF.